The sample holds many counts of the clone carrying this T cell receptor (beta chain). This entry is derived from a study of early T cells in non-severe SARS-CoV-2 infection. TCRdb passed the 5' RACE reads through MiXCR, listing each CDR3 protein once. The sample yields tens of thousands of distinct CDR3 sequences, around a tenth seen once. Sequencing was performed on whole blood, taken at baseline. This TCR was sampled from an adult who was a healthcare worker with PCR-confirmed SARS-CoV-2 infection or an uninfected control (not recorded which).

The CDR3 DNA follows: TGCAGTGCTAGAGTAGCGGGGGAGAAGGGTGGCTACACCTTC. Amino acids: CSARVAGEKGGYTF. The J gene is TRBJ1-2, the V gene TRBV20-1, with a tentative D call TRBD1 (5 bases). V lost 1 base to trimming and J lost 7 bases, with 16 bases between them. The CDR3 loop spans 14 amino acids. CDR1 is DFQATT and CDR2 is SNEGSKA in the germline V gene (reference sequence).